The clone carrying this T cell receptor (beta chain) showed up many times. What it binds is unknown. The data stem from a study of early T cells in non-severe SARS-CoV-2 infection. The study's findings and limits: VDJdb matching, biased toward anti-spike CD8 responses, missed private and CD4 specificities.

TCRdb independently ran MiXCR on the 5' RACE reads; one entry per CDR3 protein. The table shows tens of thousands of distinct CDR3 sequences, with more than 4% occurring only once. Specimen: whole blood. This clonotype was obtained from an adult who was a healthcare worker with PCR-confirmed SARS-CoV-2 infection or an uninfected control (not recorded which).

CDR3 amino acids: CASSFPHGRSSSYNEQFF. The CDR3 DNA follows: TGTGCCAGCAGTTTCCCACATGGACGCTCGAGCTCCTACAATGAGCAGTTCTTC. The chain combines TRBV28 with TRBJ2-1; D remains ambiguous. The ends were cut back, 3 bases at V and 0 bases at J, with 18 bases in the middle. There are 18 residues in the CDR3. Germline lookup yields CDR1 MDHEN and CDR2 SYDVKM.